These 23 T cell receptor beta chains share one sample of origin, sequenced in a study of blood T cells in healthy people across ages (dated by TCRdb to 2014 to 2015). The method was 5' RACE. A second PCR of 7 to 11 cycles was performed with a sample-barcoded 5' primer and a J-beta primer mix. TCRdb reran the public reads through fastp at Q25 and MiXCR, keeping productive beta chains. CDR3 protein duplicates are merged, each entry listing the most common genes and DNA. The sample has approximately 1,700,000 distinct CDR3 sequences on record, about two fifths of them singletons. The biggest ten clones account for 20% to 25% of the sample. The sequenced sample consisted of blood. The receptors were gathered from a human donor in good health.

This clonotype was counted between two and nine times. The chain links TRBV4-3 to TRBJ2-7, with a possible D match to TRBD2 (5 bases). Deletions cut 5 bases from V and 2 bases from J, with 13 bases between. The V gene's germline CDR1 is LGHNA and CDR2 YSLEER. The CDR3 length is 14 residues. CDR3 nucleotide sequence: TGCGCCAGCAGCTTACCCGAGGGTCCCTACGAGCAGTACTTC. Translated, it gives CASSLPEGPYEQYF.

This clonotype turned up a few times. This chain connects TRBV29-1 to TRBJ2-7; possibly TRBD1 or TRBD2 for D (6 bases each). The CDR3 runs 14 residues. Germline V CDR1 and CDR2: SQVTM, ANQGSEA. V was shortened by 4 bases and J by 7 bases, with 20 bases between the two germline ends. CDR3 nucleotide sequence: TGCAGCGTTGGTTCCACAGCTGAGGGGGGAGAGCAGTACTTC. Translating it yields CSVGSTAEGGEQYF.

Only a few counts were recorded for this clonotype. This chain joins TRBV7-2 and TRBJ2-7; D tentatively reads TRBD1 or TRBD2 (5 bases each). CDR3 length: 15 amino acids. V gave up 4 bases and J gave up 2 bases, with 15 bases separating them. Per the germline V gene, CDR1 is SGHTA and CDR2 is FQGNSA. CDR3 sequence (DNA): TGTGCCAGCAGCTCTAGCTATGGGGACGCCTACGAGCAGTACTTC. It is translated as CASSSSYGDAYEQYF.

V usage is TRBV20-1 and J usage is TRBJ2-3; 8 bases are shared with TRBD2. Per the germline V gene, CDR1 is DFQATT and CDR2 is SNEGSKA (reference sequence). V shed 6 bases, J shed 5 bases, and the junction held 22 bases outside the gene matches. This CDR3 has 18 residues. The CDR3 spells CSAERGVAGILLGDTQYF. The CDR3 DNA sequence: TGCAGTGCCGAAAGGGGGGTAGCGGGGATACTACTAGGAGATACGCAGTATTTT.

The chain recombines TRBV29-1 with TRBJ1-4; D possibly corresponds to TRBD1 (6 bases). This CDR3 has 12 residues. The germline V gene encodes CDR1 SQVTM and CDR2 ANQGSEA. V lost 3 bases and J 8 bases, leaving 10 bases between the germline ends. CDR3 in DNA: TGCAGCGTTGAGAGGGGGGCCGAAAAACTGTTTTTT. Amino acids: CSVERGAEKLFF.

CDR3 region: CASTRQGGSDTQYF. CDR3 DNA sequence: TGTGCCAGCACTAGACAGGGGGGTTCGGATACGCAGTATTTT. This sequence joins TRBV9 and TRBJ2-3, with 9 bases that match TRBD1. The J segment lost 6 bases and the V segment lost 6 bases, leaving 8 bases of the junction unmatched. The CDR3 is 14 amino acids. In germline, CDR1 is SGDLS, CDR2 YYNGEE.

The rearrangement uses TRBV28 and TRBJ2-7; 7 bases match TRBD1. With 6 bases clipped from V and 3 bases from J, the junction kept 8 bases outside the gene matches. Germline V gives CDR1 MDHEN, CDR2 SYDVKM. This CDR3 contains 14 residues. The CDR3 loop is CASRTQGRYYEQYF. As DNA, the CDR3 is TGTGCCAGCAGGACACAGGGGCGCTACTACGAGCAGTACTTC.

V is TRBV7-8 and J is TRBJ2-3, with D possibly matching TRBD2 (5 bases). The CDR3 length is 14 residues. The V end lost 4 bases, the J end lost 6 bases, and 14 bases lay between the germline ends. CDR1 is SGHVS, CDR2 FQNEAQ, per germline. The CDR3 loop reads CASSSGGLEDTQYF. DNA of the CDR3: TGTGCCAGCAGCTCAGGAGGCCTAGAGGATACGCAGTATTTT.

This clonotype was counted only a few times. This rearrangement joins TRBV27 to TRBJ1-5, with D tentatively TRBD1 (5 bases). The length of the CDR3 is 15 residues. V was clipped by 3 bases and J by 4 bases, with 13 bases between them. From germline, CDR1 is MNHEY and CDR2 SMNVEV (reference sequence). The CDR3 DNA reads as TGTGCCAGCAGTTTTGGGAGGGGAGGGAATCAGCCCCAGCATTTT. Amino acids: CASSFGRGGNQPQHF.

The V and J genes are TRBV7-9 and TRBJ2-5, with 7 bases identical to TRBD2. CDR3 length: 15 amino acids. Per the germline V gene, CDR1 is SEHNR and CDR2 is FQNEAQ (reference sequence). The trim removed 2 bases at V and 5 bases at J, leaving 8 bases unmatched. CDR3 sequence: CASSLPRVSGETQYF. CDR3 sequence (DNA): TGTGCCAGCAGCTTACCCCGGGTTAGCGGGGAGACCCAGTACTTC. Combining the CDR3 with reference TRBV7-9 and TRBJ2-5 gives the whole variable domain DTGVSQNPRHKITKRGQNVTFRCDPISEHNRLYWYRQTLGQGPEFLTYFQNEAQLEKSRLLSDRFSAERPKGSFSTLEIQRTEQGDSAMYLCASSLPRVSGETQYFGPGTRLLVL.

In the case of this clonotype: A junction end diverges from the germline sequence, so it may reflect a read error. The V gene is TRBV14, the J gene TRBJ1-2; no firm D call. Germline V lookup: CDR1 SGHDN, CDR2 FVKESK. The CDR3 runs to 13 residues. This CDR3 reads CPSSQALGYGYTF. DNA of the CDR3: TGTCCCAGCAGCCAAGCTCTCGGGTATGGCTACACCTTC.

This clonotype was observed a handful of times. V is TRBV3-1 and J is TRBJ1-5; no reliable D call. The CDR3 sequence is 14 residues long. Trimming took off 4 bases at V and 4 bases at J, with 11 bases between the two ends. CDR1 is LGHDT, CDR2 YNNKEL, per germline (reference sequence). CDR3 coding DNA: TGTGCCAGCAGCCTCAATGACGGGAATCAGCCCCAGCATTTT. Amino acid sequence: CASSLNDGNQPQHF.

The rearrangement uses TRBV20-1 and TRBJ2-7; TRBD1 matches at 9 bases. The CDR3 covers 14 residues. V dropped 0 bases and J dropped 7; count of bases not matched to a gene: 7. Germline V CDR1 and CDR2: DFQATT, SNEGSKA (reference sequence). The CDR3 DNA follows: TGCAGTGCTAGAGACGTTGGACAGGGGCGAGAGCAGTACTTC. Translated: CSARDVGQGREQYF.

This clonotype was seen a handful of times. The chain is built from TRBV7-2 and TRBJ2-1; the D gene is possibly TRBD2 (6 bases). V was cut by 1 base and J by 7 bases, with 11 bases left in between. Germline CDR1 is SGHTA and CDR2 is FQGNSA. The CDR3 is 14 residues long. The CDR3 nucleotides read TGTGCCAGCAGCTTAGGACTAGTTAGTAATGAGCAGTTCTTC. Its translation is CASSLGLVSNEQFF.

This chain joins TRBV12-3 or TRBV12-4 and TRBJ1-5, with D tentatively TRBD1 (5 bases). Trimming took off 8 bases at V and 3 bases at J, with 14 bases between the two ends. The CDR3 is 14 residues long. CDR3 residues: CASVPWGFNQPQHF. For the CDR3, the DNA is TGTGCCAGCGTCCCTTGGGGGTTCAATCAGCCCCAGCATTTT.

The J gene is TRBJ1-4, the V gene TRBV11-2; no clear D gene. Trimming cost V 5 bases and J 7 bases, with 17 bases left between them. This CDR3 is 15 amino acids long. The germline V gene encodes CDR1 SGHAT and CDR2 FQNNGV. Here the CDR3 reads CASSPLGRSGEKLFF. CDR3 in DNA: TGTGCCAGCAGCCCTTTAGGGCGCTCTGGTGAAAAACTGTTTTTT.

Comments on this clonotype: This sequence may be a read error, since a much larger clone differs from it by one base. The chain has TRBV29-1 and TRBJ2-7; unclear D gene. Germline V gene lookup returns CDR1 SQVTM and CDR2 ANQGSEA. Trimming left V 6 bases short and J 1 base short, with 13 bases between. This CDR3 contains 13 residues. CDR3 DNA: TGCAGCGTCTATCTAACAGCGTCCTACGAGCAGTACTTC. It encodes CSVYLTASYEQYF.

This clonotype showed up just a few times. CDR3: CASRRLPETYEQYF. The CDR3 bases are TGCGCCAGCAGGAGGCTTCCTGAAACCTACGAGCAGTACTTC. The chain recombines TRBV4-1 with TRBJ2-7; no reliable D call. The CDR3 loop spans 14 amino acids. Trimming removed 6 bases at V and 2 bases at J, with 14 bases between. Per the germline V gene, CDR1 is MGHRA and CDR2 is YSYEKL.

This clonotype came up a few times. The chain is built from TRBV4-3 and TRBJ2-1; TRBD2 might be the D (7 bases). Germline CDR1 is LGHNA and CDR2 is YSLEER. Trimming removed 3 bases from V and 5 bases from J, with 17 bases in between. This CDR3 contains 16 residues. CDR3 in amino acids: CASSHRGGGPHNEQFF. The CDR3 DNA follows: TGCGCCAGCAGCCATCGTGGGGGGGGGCCCCACAATGAGCAGTTCTTC.

The rearrangement links TRBV7-2 to TRBJ2-1; 7 positions match TRBD1. The germline V gene has CDR1 SGHTA and CDR2 FQGNSA. The V gene end was trimmed by 2 bases and the J gene end by 0 bases; junction bases not matched to a gene: 4. The CDR3 is made up of 16 amino acids. The CDR3 nucleotides are TGTGCCAGCAGCTTAAGGGGGCCGGTCTCCTACAATGAGCAGTTCTTC. Translation: CASSLRGPVSYNEQFF.

The chain is built from TRBV29-1 and TRBJ2-7; perhaps TRBD1 as D (6 bases). CDR1 and CDR2 (germline): SQVTM, ANQGSEA. The CDR3 spans 13 residues. The CDR3 protein is CGATGLEPYEQYF. CDR3 sequence (DNA): TGCGGCGCCACAGGGCTTGAACCCTACGAGCAGTACTTC.

V gene TRBV7-6 combines with J gene TRBJ1-1; D not certain. V gave up 4 bases and J gave up 1 base, with 7 bases separating them. Germline-derived CDR1 and CDR2 are SGHVS and FNYEAQ. The CDR3 totals 13 residues. The DNA of the CDR3 is TGTGCCAGCAGCTCCTTTTGGAACACTGAAGCTTTCTTT. Translating gives CASSSFWNTEAFF.

The rearrangement uses TRBV29-1 and TRBJ2-1; tentatively, D is TRBD2 (5 bases). V was clipped by 0 bases and J by 0 bases, with 9 bases between them. Germline CDR1 reads SQVTM; CDR2 reads ANQGSEA. The CDR3 has 15 amino acids. As DNA, the CDR3 is TGCAGCGTTGAAGAAGCGGTCTACTCCTACAATGAGCAGTTCTTC. Residues: CSVEEAVYSYNEQFF.